The clone carrying this T cell receptor beta chain was counted a few times. The library attached unique molecular identifiers to individual cDNA molecules. MiXCR, run by TCRdb on the RACE reads, gives a single entry per CDR3 protein. The sample includes tens of thousands of distinct CDR3 sequences, 9.5% to 15% of them seen just once. The data belong to a study of human T cells and chemical hapten exposure. There are 14 residues in the CDR3. V was pared by 6 bases and J by 3 bases, with 14 bases between. Germline CDR1 reads SEHNR; CDR2 reads FQNEAQ (reference sequence). Time point: patch test 3, about 24 weeks after DPC sensitization. Indicated treatment: therapeutic diphenylcyclopropenone sensitization with weekly scalp DPC. Unfractionated whole blood yielded the extracted total RNA.

This chain links TRBV7-9 with TRBJ2-5, with a possible D match to TRBD1 (6 bases). The sample in question was whole blood, obtained in connection with sensitization to the hapten diphenylcyclopropenone (DPC). The receptor was isolated from a man between 25 and 39 years old with alopecia areata. Some clones in this sample may be carry-over from other donors' samples. CDR3 loop: CASRPGQREETQYF. The DNA for the CDR3 is TGTGCCAGCAGACCCGGACAGAGGGAAGAGACCCAGTACTTC.